This T cell receptor (beta chain) was captured in a study of blood T cells in healthy people across ages. This clonotype has a handful of counts. This CDR3 spans 14 amino acids. Germline lookup yields CDR1 SGHRS and CDR2 YFSETQ. V lost 3 bases, J lost 2 bases, and 11 bases lay in between. The second PCR ran roughly 7 to 11 cycles with a sample-barcoded 5' primer and J-beta primers. MiXCR, applied by TCRdb to the 5' RACE reads, yields one record per CDR3 protein. The sample yields some 760,000 distinct CDR3 sequences, roughly 25% seen once. The sample was also reused in another study, on T cells of mothers and their children. That investigation notes: Regardless of relatedness, pairs show thymic selection shaping TCR recombination output in a similar manner.

The chain recombines TRBV5-1 with TRBJ1-1; the D is unclear. Sequenced material: blood. The origin of this receptor is a boy between 5 and 17 years old in good health. CDR3 amino acids: CASSSQTSNTEAFF. The CDR3 nucleotides are TGCGCCAGCAGCTCACAAACAAGTAACACTGAAGCTTTCTTT.